This T cell receptor (beta chain) was found in a study of shared clonotypes between healthy human individuals (dated by TCRdb to about 2020). For the study in its entirety: Two women and a few men aged 18 to 49 years were included in the cohort. Per donor, three plates each were used for CD4 naive and CD4 memory, two for CD8 naive, and one for CD8 memory. Per donor, leukapheresis produced somewhere between about 0.94 and 9.5 billion PBMCs. To increase sequencing depth and limit assay-specific biases, different laboratories used diverse techniques to prepare libraries and sequence TCR repertoires. Blood TCR repertoires of four to six healthy adults were deeply sequenced to estimate repertoire size and the extent of clonotype sharing between individuals.

V drops 3 bases and J drops 4 bases, leaving 11 bases in between. In the germline V gene, CDR1 corresponds to SNHLY and CDR2 to FYNNEI. Measured from the cysteine to the phenylalanine, the CDR3 is 14 residues long. Solely the CDR3 DNA is kept, with 42 bases framed from the first base. The donors were healthy, HIV-negative adults with no recently reported acute infections or vaccinations. Every donor was a Caucasian adult residing in Nashville, Tennessee, USA. CD4+ T cells were enriched through magnetic negative selection, after which naive cells were positively selected on CD45RA and the remaining negative fraction served as the memory subset. After blood collection by leukapheresis, PBMCs were isolated using Ficoll-Histopaque density gradient centrifugation and then cryopreserved in the vapor phase of liquid nitrogen. Analytical flow cytometry was used to check the purity and quantity of each magnetically sorted T cell population. Genomic DNA was isolated from every sorted fraction and measured by UV absorbance on a Nanodrop 2000c.

Using the deep immunoSEQ assay, TCR CDR3 regions were amplified from genomic DNA by multiplex PCR. Extracted genomic DNA from each cell subset was spread evenly across all wells of several immunoSEQ 96-well plates, with each plate serving as a replicate. For sorted subsets, about 220 ng of genomic DNA, equivalent to about 30,000 T cell genomes, went into each replicate PCR. Purified libraries were quantified with a Qubit 3.0 fluorometer, sized on a Bioanalyzer 2100, and re-quantified with the KAPA Library Quantification kit. Every immunoSEQ 96-well plate was sequenced on a dedicated single-read 150-cycle Illumina NextSeq 550 flow cell. The authors' analysis ran thus. Because the immunoSEQ output included only junctional sequences and no quality scores, the filtering could not be the same as the filtering used for full-length reads. Sequences were annotated with PyIR, a Python wrapper for IgBLAST v1.9, using IMGT germline references to assign V/J genes and CDR3. Reads were removed for weak V/J assignments (E-value above 1e-6), missing CDR3, stop codons, out-of-frame junctions, or ambiguous translated residues. A V3J clonotype was defined by an identical inferred V gene, J gene, and CDR3 amino acid sequence. Percentage overlap between repertoires was calculated by dividing the number of shared unique clonotypes by the size of the smaller repertoire. Repertoire richness was assessed with RTK rarefaction, the Chao1 estimator, and Recon v2.1 estimates of unobserved clonotypes. OLGA was used to compute generation probabilities for all TCRbeta clonotypes that the gDNA method yielded from a few donors. TCRdb took this table from immuneACCESS and kept in-frame rearrangements with V and J called. Such tables lack part of the clones; where checked against another copy, unresolved V genes explain under half of the gap, and the rest is unexplained. V and J calls and clone size are given by that table; D and trimming were obtained from the DNA. This sample holds more than 1 million clones; 75% to 85% were observed only once. The ten most abundant clones make up 0.5% to 0.6% of the sample.

With regard to this clone: Its target antigen remains unknown. Base qualities are not at hand, and no much larger clone is one base apart.

Here is what the overall study found, with its caveats: Based on pairwise subsampling, the degree of clonotype sharing among donors was expected to be affected by sequencing depth. Because the study included only a small number of donors, the genetic and exposure-history diversity represented was limited. Sharing across a handful of donors was observed for around 4.8% of naive CD4, 3% to 4% of naive CD8, 2% to 2.5% of memory CD4, and about 0.39% of memory CD8 clonotypes. Compared with non-shared clonotypes, the clonotypes found in all four sorted-subset donors had higher generation probabilities. Sampling was restricted to blood, and TCR repertoires in tissues likely differ from the TCR repertoires found in blood. Incomplete sequencing was indicated by rarefaction of sorted-subset datasets, despite the large sequencing depth. Naive subsets generally had larger estimated clonotype richness than memory subsets.

Sequencing was performed on memory CD4+ T cells from PBMCs. The cell subset or site label corresponds to: CD45RA-negative fraction. This receptor was taken from a man between 18 and 29 years old in good health. Some clones in this sample may be carry-over from other donors' samples. The rearrangement joined TRBV2 to TRBJ2-3; the D gene is unclear. The CDR3 here reads CASSEARLADTQYF. The DNA sequence is TGTGCCAGCAGTGAGGCCCGACTTGCAGATACGCAGTATTTT.